The source of this TCR beta chain is a study of shared clonotypes between healthy human individuals (TCRdb year 2020). Context from the whole study: A couple of women and a few men aged 18 to 49 years were included in the cohort. Each donor's leukapheresis produced roughly between roughly 0.85 and 9.5 billion PBMCs. Per donor, three plates each were used for CD4 naive and CD4 memory, two for CD8 naive, and one for CD8 memory. To estimate repertoire size and how much clonotype sharing occurs between individuals, the study deeply sequenced the blood TCR repertoires of several healthy adults. Libraries were prepared and TCR repertoires were sequenced by different laboratories using diverse techniques, in order to increase sequencing depth and limit assay-specific biases. General conclusions and limits of the study: The genetic and exposure-history diversity represented was limited by the small number of donors. Sharing across a few donors was observed for roughly 5.4% of naive CD4, around 3.5% of naive CD8, about 2.5% of memory CD4, and less than 0.45% of memory CD8 clonotypes. Higher generation probabilities were observed for clonotypes shared by all four sorted-subset donors than for non-shared clonotypes. Pairwise subsampling led to the expectation that sequencing depth would affect the degree of clonotype sharing among donors. Naive subsets generally had larger estimated clonotype richness than memory subsets. Incomplete sequencing was indicated by rarefaction of sorted-subset datasets, despite the large sequencing depth. Sampling was restricted to blood, and TCR repertoires in tissue are likely to differ from TCR repertoires in blood.

TCR CDR3 regions were amplified from genomic DNA by multiplex PCR using the deep immunoSEQ assay. For each cell subset, the extracted genomic DNA was distributed evenly across all wells of several immunoSEQ 96-well plates, and each plate served as one replicate. Each replicate PCR for sorted subsets received approximately 220 ng genomic DNA, equal to roughly 33,000 T cell genomes. The purified libraries were quantified using a Qubit 3.0 fluorometer, sized with a Bioanalyzer 2100, and then quantified again using the KAPA Library Quantification kit. A separate single-read 150-cycle Illumina NextSeq 550 flow cell was used to sequence each immunoSEQ 96-well plate. The study's processing was this. Because the immunoSEQ output included only junctional sequences and no quality scores, the filtering could not be the same as the filtering used for full-length reads. Sequences were annotated with PyIR, a Python wrapper for IgBLAST v1.9, and V/J genes and CDR3 were assigned using IMGT germline references. Reads were filtered out if the reads had weak V/J assignments (E-value above 1e-6), no CDR3, stop codons, out-of-frame junctions, or ambiguous translated residues. A V3J clonotype was defined by an identical inferred V gene, J gene, and CDR3 amino acid sequence. Percentage overlap between repertoires was computed as shared unique clonotypes divided by the size of the smaller repertoire. Three approaches were used to assess repertoire richness: RTK rarefaction, the Chao1 estimator, and Recon v2.1 estimates of unobserved clonotypes. Generation probabilities were computed with OLGA for all TCRbeta clonotypes obtained by the gDNA method from several donors. This is the immuneACCESS table as TCRdb keeps it, with only in-frame sequences that have V and J called. A part of the clones is gone; compared with another copy, unresolved V genes explain less than half, and the rest is unexplained. The V and J calls and clone size were taken over from that table, and D and trimming were inferred from the DNA. Counted in this sample were 2 million to 3 million clones; 93% of them appeared once. The ten largest make up more than 0.35% of the sample.

The donors were healthy, HIV-negative adults who had no recently reported acute infections or vaccinations. All donors were Caucasian adults living in Nashville, Tennessee, USA. CD4+ T cells were enriched through magnetic negative selection, after which naive cells were positively selected on CD45RA and the remaining negative fraction served as the memory subset. Blood was obtained by leukapheresis, after which PBMCs were separated by Ficoll-Histopaque density gradient centrifugation and cryopreserved in liquid nitrogen vapor phase. Analytical flow cytometry was used to check the purity and quantity of every magnetically sorted T cell population. From each sorted fraction, genomic DNA was isolated and quantified by UV absorbance on a Nanodrop 2000c. This clone was detected once. Its target antigen remains unknown. No per-base quality is available; no much larger clone lies one base away. Other DNA sequences from this sample encode an identical CDR3 as well.

As encoded in the germline V gene, CDR1 is SNHLY while CDR2 is FYNNEI. V and J lose 1 base and 2 bases, and a span of 6 bases separates them. Including the terminal cysteine and phenylalanine, the CDR3 comprises 15 residues. The read is trimmed to its CDR3 DNA, 45 bases read in frame from base 1. This receptor was obtained from a man aged 18-30 years in good health. Some clones in this sample may be carry-over from other donors' samples. Sequences were obtained from naive CD4+ T cells from PBMCs. The cell subset or site label, read with the paper, signifies: CD45RA+ positively selected. The receptor chain draws on TRBV2 and TRBJ2-6; TRBD2 is possibly the D segment (5 matching bases). The base sequence is TGTGCCAGCAGTGAAGGGGGAGCTGGGGCCAACGTCCTGACTTTC. This sequence encodes CASSEGGAGANVLTF. Reference TRBV2 and TRBJ2-6 genes cover what lies past the CDR3, so the full variable domain is EPEVTQTPSHQVTQMGQEVILRCVPISNHLYFYWYRQILGQKVEFLVSFYNNEISEKSEIFDDQFSVERPDGSNFTLKIRSTKLEDSAMYFCASSEGGAGANVLTFGAGSRLTVL.